These T cell receptor beta chains were read from a single sample in a study of shared clonotypes between healthy human individuals. Sequencing used immunoSEQ multiplex PCR; TCRdb keeps in-frame clones, though not all of them. Of about 1,800,000 clones listed, approximately 94% are singletons. Material for sequencing was naive CD8+ T cells sorted from blood. These receptors were collected from a man between 18 and 29 years old in good health. The CDR3 runs from the conserved cysteine through the conserved F or W. D genes are given only for firm matches. Part of the rows lack a size; the others show once, few, many or a class for expanded clones.

>-|TRBV7-9|TRBJ2-7|TRBD1
TGTGCCAGCAGCTTTGTCACAGGGGGTAACGAGCAGTACTTC
CASSFVTGGNEQYF
>-|TRBV6-5|TRBJ2-5|-
TGTGCCAGCAGTCCTCAGGGCTTGGAGACCCAGTACTTC
CASSPQGLETQYF
>-|TRBV28|TRBJ2-2|-
TGTGCCAGCAGTTTAAACAGGGAGGTCCCCGGGGAGCTGTTTTTT
CASSLNREVPGELFF
>-|TRBV30|TRBJ2-3|-
TGTGCCTGGGACCGACAGTCGGGGACAGATACGCAGTATTTT
CAWDRQSGTDTQYF
>-|TRBV4-3|TRBJ2-1|TRBD2
TGCGCCAGCAGTAAGGGGCTAGCGGAGGGAAATGAGCAGTTCTTC
CASSKGLAEGNEQFF
>-|TRBV27|TRBJ1-5|-
TGTGCCAGCAGCCATAGCCGGCCCGCTAATCAGCCCCAGCATTTT
CASSHSRPANQPQHF
>once|TRBV2|TRBJ1-2|TRBD1
TGTGCCAGCAATGACAGGGCCTACGGCTACACCTTC
CASNDRAYGYTF
>-|TRBV7-9|TRBJ2-7|-
TGTGCCAGCAGCTTTTTTTCCTACGAGCAGTACTTC
CASSFFSYEQYF
>-|TRBV6-5|TRBJ2-1|-
TGTGCCAGCAGTATAATGGGGACGGAGCTGGCTGAGCAGTTCTTC
CASSIMGTELAEQFF
>once|TRBV9|TRBJ1-1|TRBD1
TGTGCCAGCAGCGCCGGAACAGGGGGCACTGAAGCTTTCTTT
CASSAGTGGTEAFF
>once|TRBV9|TRBJ2-3|-
TGTGCCAGCAGCGTAGGTGGCGGTACTAGCACAGATACGCAGTATTTT
CASSVGGGTSTDTQYF
>-|TRBV11-2|TRBJ1-2|-
TGTGCCAGCAGCTTAGATCATGTGGTTGGCTACACCTTC
CASSLDHVVGYTF
>-|TRBV10-3|TRBJ2-2|-
TGTGCCATCAGTGAGTCAGGGGCCGGGGAGCTGTTTTTT
CAISESGAGELFF
>once|TRBV4-1|TRBJ1-6|-
TGCGCCAGCAGCCAAGCGGGGGCGTATAATTCACCCCTCCACTTT
CASSQAGAYNSPLHF
>-|TRBV6-5|TRBJ1-2|-
TGTGCCAGCAGGGTCGGGGGGGAGGACTATGGCTACACCTTC
CASRVGGEDYGYTF
>once|TRBV27|TRBJ2-2|TRBD2
TGTGCCAGCAGTTTAAATTCGGGGGGCGGGGAGCTGTTTTTT
CASSLNSGGGELFF
>-|TRBV7-9|TRBJ1-4|-
TGTGCCAGCAGCTTTCAGAGTGAAAAACTGTTTTTT
CASSFQSEKLFF
>-|TRBV9|TRBJ1-2|-
TGTGCCAGCAGCGTAGGGGAAATGGGCTATGGCTACACCTTC
CASSVGEMGYGYTF
>-|TRBV7-9|TRBJ2-5|TRBD2
TGTGCCAGCAGCTCCCCTAGCGGGGGGGACCAAGAGACCCAGTACTTC
CASSSPSGGDQETQYF
>-|TRBV6-5|TRBJ2-7|-
TGTGCCAGCAGTTACTCGACGGGTTCTTTCTCCTACGAGCAGTACTTC
CASSYSTGSFSYEQYF
>once|TRBV27|TRBJ2-3|-
TGTGCCAGCAGTTTAGAGGGGACAGATACGCAGTATTTT
CASSLEGTDTQYF
>-|TRBV27|TRBJ2-2|-
TGTGCCAGCAGTTTAGTCGGGGCCAACACCGGGGAGCTGTTTTTT
CASSLVGANTGELFF
>-|TRBV29-1|TRBJ2-1|-
TGCAGCGTAATAACTGGGAATGAGCAGTTCTTC
CSVITGNEQFF
>-|TRBV5-6|TRBJ2-1|-
TGTGCCAGCAGCTTGGGATTGGGCGACAATGAGCAGTTCTTC
CASSLGLGDNEQFF
>-|TRBV30|TRBJ2-7|-
TGTGCCTGGCAGGCGGGCCCCTACGAGCAGTACTTC
CAWQAGPYEQYF
>-|TRBV7-2|TRBJ2-7|-
TGTGCCAGCAGCTTTTTGTCCTACGAGCAGTACTTC
CASSFLSYEQYF
>few|TRBV28|TRBJ1-1|TRBD1
TGTGCCAGCAGTTTTACAGGGGACACTGAAGCTTTCTTT
CASSFTGDTEAFF
>-|TRBV5-6|TRBJ1-1|-
TGTGCCAGCAGCTTTTTCTTTGTTATGGAGATGAACACTGAAGCTTTCTTT
CASSFFFVMEMNTEAFF
>-|TRBV7-9|TRBJ2-5|-
TGTGCCAGCAGCCAGCGGGACACTTTAGAGTGGACCCAGTACTTC
CASSQRDTLEWTQYF
>-|TRBV5-4|TRBJ2-7|TRBD1
TGTGCCAGCAGCTTGGGGGACAGGGGAGGCAACGAGCAGTACTTC
CASSLGDRGGNEQYF
>-|TRBV30|TRBJ1-2|-
TGTGCCTGGACTGGGCCCGGGACACTTTTTAACTATGGCTACACCTTC
CAWTGPGTLFNYGYTF
>-|TRBV20-1|TRBJ2-7|-
TGCAGTGCCGGGGAATACGAGCAGTACTTC
CSAGEYEQYF
>-|TRBV27|TRBJ2-3|-
TGTGCCAGCAGTTTATTAAACTTTGGTGATACGCAGTATTTT
CASSLLNFGDTQYF
>-|TRBV6-1|TRBJ2-7|TRBD1
TGTGCCAGCACCTGGGACAGCTCCTACGAGCAGTACTTC
CASTWDSSYEQYF
>-|TRBV11-2|TRBJ2-7|-
TGTGCCAGCAGCTTATACGCCCAGGTCACCTACGAGCAGTACTTC
CASSLYAQVTYEQYF
>-|TRBV6-5|TRBJ1-5|-
TGTGCCAGCAGTTCCGGAGTAGGCAATCAGCCCCAGCATTTT
CASSSGVGNQPQHF
>-|TRBV29-1|TRBJ2-1|TRBD2
TGCAGCGTTGAGCTAGCGGGCCTACGACTAAATGAGCAGTTCTTC
CSVELAGLRLNEQFF
>-|TRBV5-4|TRBJ2-3|-
TGTGCCAGCAGCCCCCGCGAGAGCACAGATACGCAGTATTTT
CASSPRESTDTQYF